The source of this T cell receptor beta chain is a study of Ad26.COV2.S vaccination and SARS-CoV-2 variants. At the level of the study: Once or twice, 56 days apart, Ad26.COV2.S was delivered intramuscularly.

Libraries were prepared by immunoSEQ multiplex PCR; TCRdb keeps only in-frame clonotypes and omits some of them. The sample has 300,000 to 350,000 clones, around four fifths seen once. Germline CDR1 reads LNHDA; CDR2 reads SQIVND (reference sequence). The V and J ends lost 4 bases and 2 bases respectively, with 13 bases between them. The CDR3 runs 15 residues. Study-wide results and caveats: In TCR breadth and depth analyses, total T cell responses may have been underestimated. Among vaccine recipients, spike-specific TCR breadth exceeded that of placebo recipients.

The treatment denotes: around 19 received Ad26.COV2.S at low or high dose, single or two shots; 5 received placebo; per-sample allocation not given. Sampling happened 63 days after the first vaccine or placebo injection. In Boston, an adult donor aged 18-55 years took part. Concerning this clone itself: Its antigen is unidentified.

Source: peripheral blood, taken in a trial of Ad26.COV2.S vaccine versus placebo. This receptor was identified in a person between 18 and 65 years old who received the Ad26.COV2.S COVID-19 vaccine or a placebo. The V gene is TRBV19, the J gene TRBJ2-3; tentative D call: TRBD2 (6 bases). This chain's CDR3 is CASSRAEGNTDTQYF. The CDR3 coding sequence is TGTGCCAGTAGTAGGGCGGAGGGGAACACAGATACGCAGTATTTT.